The table lists the clone carrying this T cell receptor beta chain with a few counts. Primed by a sample-barcoded 5' primer and a J-beta primer mix, a second PCR proceeded for about 7 to 12 cycles. Each CDR3 protein gets one entry after TCRdb re-called the 5' RACE reads with MiXCR. The data contain about 540,000 distinct CDR3 sequences, approximately 25% of them seen just once; the ten biggest clones take up just over 8.5%. These data originate in a study of blood T cells in healthy people across ages. Germline-derived CDR1 and CDR2 are MDHEN and SYDVKM. This CDR3 has 15 amino acids. The trim removed 4 bases at V and 8 bases at J, leaving 10 bases unmatched. This same sample was also part of a study on T cells of mothers and their children.

This receptor was taken from a boy aged 10-17 years in good health. Input material: blood. The gene calls are TRBV28 and TRBJ2-1; TRBD1 aligns across 8 bases. For the CDR3, the DNA is TGTGCCAGCAGTTCACCAGGGGGCGCGGACGATGAGCAGTTCTTC. Its translation: CASSSPGGADDEQFF.